A single sample is the source of the 14 T cell receptor beta chains below, sequenced in a study of cytomegalovirus exposure and HLA in healthy donors. The PCR employed 60 Vbeta primers together with 13 Jbeta primers. Produced via immunoSEQ multiplex PCR; TCRdb's table is partial and in-frame only. The sample yields about 120,000 clones, about 83% seen once. The sequencing sample was made of PBMCs. The receptors originated from a woman in her 40s in good health and CMV-seropositive.

The J gene is TRBJ1-2, the V gene TRBV4-1, with a tentative D call TRBD1 (6 bases). Germline CDR1 and CDR2: MGHRA and YSYEKL. The CDR3 spans 18 residues. Trimming cost V 0 bases and J 3 bases, with 20 bases left between them. CDR3 protein: CASSQDPQGLGRYYGYTF. The CDR3 DNA reads as TGCGCCAGCAGCCAAGATCCTCAGGGGCTCGGCCGATACTATGGCTACACCTTC.

The chain has TRBV7-3 and TRBJ1-4, with 8 positions matching TRBD1. Germline CDR1 reads SGHTA; CDR2 reads FQGTGA. Trimming cost V 2 bases and J 6 bases; bases outside gene matches: 11. The CDR3 covers 17 residues. Here the CDR3 reads CASSLRFPPTGDEKLFF. The CDR3 DNA follows: TGTGCCAGCAGCTTACGGTTTCCCCCGACAGGGGATGAAAAACTGTTTTTT.

This clone was found a few times. DNA of the CDR3: TGTGCCAGCAGCGTAGAGGCTAGCGGGAGCTCCTACGAGCAGTACTTC. It codes for CASSVEASGSSYEQYF. The V and J genes are TRBV9 and TRBJ2-7; TRBD2 matches at 10 bases. This CDR3 contains 16 residues. V dropped 0 bases and J dropped 0; count of bases not matched to a gene: 3. Germline values: CDR1 SGDLS, CDR2 YYNGEE.

The V gene is TRBV12-5, the J gene TRBJ1-1; a possible D gene is TRBD1 (5 bases). Germline-derived CDR1 and CDR2 are LGHNT and FRNRAP. V was pared by 3 bases and J by 2 bases, with 7 bases between. This CDR3 comprises 13 residues. This chain's CDR3 is CASGLWGNTEAFF. The CDR3 coding sequence is TGTGCTAGTGGTTTATGGGGCAACACTGAAGCTTTCTTT. Combining the CDR3 with reference TRBV12-5 and TRBJ1-1 gives the whole variable domain DARVTQTPRHKVTEMGQEVTMRCQPILGHNTVFWYRQTMMQGLELLAYFRNRAPLDDSGMPKDRFSAEMPDATLATLKIQPSEPRDSAVYFCASGLWGNTEAFFGQGTRLTVV.

The rearrangement links TRBV18 to TRBJ1-5; D unresolved. CDR3 length: 13 residues. Trimming removed 5 bases at V and 2 bases at J, with 7 bases between. Germline values: CDR1 KGHSH, CDR2 LQKENI. CDR3: CASSEAGNQPQHF. For the CDR3, the DNA is TGTGCCAGCTCAGAGGCAGGCAATCAGCCCCAGCATTTT. Filled out from reference TRBV18 and TRBJ1-5, the complete variable domain reads NAGVMQNPRHLVRRRGQEARLRCSPMKGHSHVYWYRQLPEEGLKFMVYLQKENIIDESGMPKERFSAEFPKEGPSILRIQQVVRGDSAAYFCASSEAGNQPQHFGDGTRLSIL.

The chain combines TRBV7-2 with TRBJ2-7; 10 bases fit TRBD1. This CDR3 contains 16 residues. In germline, CDR1 is SGHTA, CDR2 FQGNSA. V trimming: 2 bases; J trimming: 3 bases; junction bases outside the gene matches: 7. For the CDR3, the DNA is TGTGCCAGCAGCTTAACTCCTTGGACAGGGGGCTACGAGCAGTACTTC. Translation gives CASSLTPWTGGYEQYF.

CDR3 region: CASSLDRPGQGASGANVLTF. DNA for the CDR3: TGCGCCAGCAGCTTGGACCGTCCAGGACAGGGGGCTAGCGGGGCCAACGTCCTGACTTTC. V usage is TRBV5-1 and J usage is TRBJ2-6; 11 bases map to TRBD1. This CDR3 has 20 residues. J lost 4 bases, V lost 0 bases, and 12 bases had no gene match. Germline CDR1 is SGHRS and CDR2 is YFSETQ.

V and J are TRBV27 and TRBJ2-6; 12 positions match TRBD1. The V gene end was trimmed by 7 bases and the J gene end by 4 bases; junction bases not matched to a gene: 14. CDR3 length: 19 residues. CDR1 is MNHEY and CDR2 is SMNVEV in the germline V gene (reference sequence). The CDR3 protein is CASTSLGDRGRRGANVLTF. The CDR3, as DNA: TGTGCCAGCACCTCACTGGGGGACAGGGGGCGAAGAGGGGCCAACGTCCTGACTTTC.

V gene TRBV6-5 combines with J gene TRBJ2-1; unclear D gene. Germline values: CDR1 MNHEY, CDR2 SVGAGI. Trimming stripped 0 bases from V and 10 bases from J, with 10 bases between. The CDR3 is 13 amino acids. Here the CDR3 reads CASSYSGSQEQFF. For the CDR3, the DNA is TGTGCCAGCAGTTACTCGGGTAGCCAAGAGCAGTTCTTC.

This chain connects TRBV12-5 to TRBJ1-1; 8 nucleotides agree with TRBD1. The CDR3 runs 19 residues. CDR1 is LGHNT, CDR2 FRNRAP, per germline. With 1 base clipped from V and 10 bases from J, the junction kept 23 bases outside the gene matches. The CDR3 bases are TGTGCTAGTGGTTTGGATGGATTAATGGTGGCCAGGGGGCGGGGAGGAGCTTTCTTT. Translation: CASGLDGLMVARGRGGAFF.

The chain links TRBV9 to TRBJ2-3; D perhaps matches TRBD2 (6 bases). The CDR3 sequence is 18 residues long. Germline CDR1 and CDR2: SGDLS and YYNGEE. Trimming left V 0 bases short and J 4 bases short, with 21 bases between. CDR3 nucleotides: TGTGCCAGCAGCGTAGAAGCTACTAGCTCCTTTTTCTCAGATACGCAGTATTTT. Translated, it gives CASSVEATSSFFSDTQYF. The full variable domain, rest sourced from reference TRBV9 and TRBJ2-3, is DSGVTQTPKHLITATGQRVTLRCSPRSGDLSVYWYQQSLDQGLQFLIQYYNGEERAKGNILERFSAQQFPDLHSELNLSSLELGDSALYFCASSVEATSSFFSDTQYFGPGTRLTVL.

J is TRBJ2-1 and V is TRBV5-8; 10 bases match TRBD2. The CDR3 consists of 15 residues. Trimming took 0 bases from V and 9 from J; bases not matched to a gene: 6. Germline lookup yields CDR1 SGHTS and CDR2 YDEGEE. CDR3 sequence (DNA): TGTGCCAGCAGCTTGGTGCTAGCGGGAGATCCTGAGCAGTTCTTC. Translated: CASSLVLAGDPEQFF.

The chain employs TRBV30 and TRBJ2-5; D ambiguous. The CDR3 contains 11 residues. The germline V gene has CDR1 GTSNPN and CDR2 SVGIG (reference sequence). The V end lost 0 bases, the J end lost 4 bases, and 3 bases lay between the germline ends. The DNA for the CDR3 is TGTGCCTGGAGTGTCTCAGAGACCCAGTACTTC. Translating it yields CAWSVSETQYF.

This clone has only one observation. The chain couples TRBV18 to TRBJ2-3, with 13 nucleotides matching TRBD2. V was pared by 5 bases and J by 7 bases, with 6 bases of the junction left unmatched. Germline CDR1 is KGHSH and CDR2 is LQKENI. This CDR3 is 15 amino acids long. The CDR3 nucleotides read TGTGCCAGCTCAGCGGGACTAGCGGGAATGAATACGCAGTATTTT. Translating it yields CASSAGLAGMNTQYF.